This T cell receptor (beta chain) was retrieved from a study of shared clonotypes between healthy human individuals. To note about this clone: This same CDR3 is encoded by further DNA sequences in the sample.

Sequencing was performed with immunoSEQ multiplex PCR; in TCRdb, only in-frame clones are kept and a portion is missing. The data contain about half a million clones, 70% to 80% of them singletons. This CDR3 comprises 12 residues. Trimming removed 3 bases from V and 3 bases from J, with 4 bases in between. The germline V gene encodes CDR1 MDHEN and CDR2 SYDVKM. The clonotype was recovered from a woman in her 40s in good health. Some clones in this sample may be carry-over from other donors' samples. The chain has TRBV28 and TRBJ2-3; no definite D call. Sequenced sample: PBMCs. The CDR3 DNA is TGTGCCAGCAGTTTGCTAACAGATACGCAGTATTTT. It is translated as CASSLLTDTQYF.